The rows below give T cell receptor beta chains drawn from one sample of a study of blood T cell repertoires in COVID-19. Produced via immunoSEQ multiplex PCR; TCRdb's table is partial and in-frame only. The repertoire consists of 250,000 or so clones, with about 89% occurring once and the leading ten covering approximately 2.6%. Sequenced sample: PBMCs or T cells enriched from blood (not recorded which). These receptors came from a woman under 30 who had recovered from COVID-19. Each CDR3 is given with its conserved first and last residue. D genes are given only for firm matches. A row's size may be missing; if present it is once, few, many or a size class.

V gene	D gene	clone size	J gene	CDR3 DNA	CDR3 protein
TRBV4-2	TRBD2	few	TRBJ2-1	TGTGCCAGCAGCCAAGATTCGGGAGGGTACAATGAGCAGTTCTTC	CASSQDSGGYNEQFF
TRBV28	TRBD1	NA	TRBJ1-2	TGTGCCAGCAGTACCTCGACAGGGATCTATGGCTACACCTTC	CASSTSTGIYGYTF
TRBV4-3	TRBD2	NA	TRBJ2-1	TGCGCCAGCAGCCAAGAACTATGGACTAGCGGGGGTGTCGATGAGCAGTTCTTC	CASSQELWTSGGVDEQFF
TRBV21-1	NA	NA	TRBJ1-5	TGTGCCAGCAGCCCGGGGACAGCGGTACATAATAGCAATCAGCCCCAGCATTTT	CASSPGTAVHNSNQPQHF
TRBV18	TRBD1	NA	TRBJ1-4	TGTGCCAGCTCATTGGATATCGGGACAGCTGAAAAACTGTTTTTT	CASSLDIGTAEKLFF
TRBV9	NA	NA	TRBJ1-1	TGTGCCAGCAGCGTAGAAGGGGAGGTCGACACTGAAGCTTTCTTT	CASSVEGEVDTEAFF
TRBV4-3	NA	NA	TRBJ1-2	TGCGCCAGCAGCCGCGGCCCTGGGGAGATATATGGCTACACCTTC	CASSRGPGEIYGYTF
TRBV28	NA	NA	TRBJ2-3	TGTGCCAGCAGTTTACCGACAGGCACAGATACGCAGTATTTT	CASSLPTGTDTQYF
TRBV5-8	NA	NA	TRBJ2-4	TGTGCCAGCAGCTTTTTTGGGGAGCTAGCCAAAAACATTCAGTACTTC	CASSFFGELAKNIQYF
TRBV13	TRBD1	NA	TRBJ1-2	TGTGCCAGCAGCTTAGTGACAGGGGGTAACTATGGCTACACCTTC	CASSLVTGGNYGYTF
TRBV7-8	TRBD1	NA	TRBJ2-2	TGTGCCAGCGCCCAAGGGACAGGGAACACCGGGGAGCTGTTTTTT	CASAQGTGNTGELFF
TRBV5-1	TRBD2	NA	TRBJ2-7	TGCGCCAGTTCTAGCGGGAGTAACGACGAGCAGTACTTC	CASSSGSNDEQYF
TRBV28	TRBD2	NA	TRBJ2-2	TGTGCCAGCAGTTTGGGGGGGGCGAACACCGGGGAGCTGTTTTTT	CASSLGGANTGELFF
TRBV5-4	NA	NA	TRBJ1-1	TGTGCCAGCAGCTTTTCGGGTCGGAACACTGAAGCTTTCTTT	CASSFSGRNTEAFF
TRBV7-2	TRBD1	once	TRBJ2-2	TGTGCCAGCAGCAAACGTCGTTGGGGACAGGGTAAAACCGGGGAGCTGTTTTTT	CASSKRRWGQGKTGELFF
TRBV28	TRBD1	NA	TRBJ1-1	TGTGCCAGCAGTTCCCCATCAGGACAGGGCACTGAAGCTTTCTTT	CASSSPSGQGTEAFF
TRBV5-1	TRBD2	NA	TRBJ2-1	TGCGCCAGCAGCGTAACTAGCGGGGGCTCCTACAATGAGCAGTTCTTC	CASSVTSGGSYNEQFF
TRBV30	NA	NA	TRBJ1-4	TGTGCCAGGCCGGGGGGCGCCAATGAAAAACTGTTTTTT	CARPGGANEKLFF
TRBV6-5	TRBD1	NA	TRBJ1-5	TGTGCCAGCAGCCAAGACAGGGGGCTAAATCAGCCCCAGCATTTT	CASSQDRGLNQPQHF
TRBV6-5	NA	once	TRBJ2-1	TGTGCCAGCAGTTCTTTGATGCGCAATGAGCAGTTCTTC	CASSSLMRNEQFF
TRBV2	TRBD1	NA	TRBJ2-7	TGTGCCAGCAGTGAATCCCTACCGACAGGGTTGAGTGAGCAGTACTTC	CASSESLPTGLSEQYF
TRBV24-1	NA	NA	TRBJ2-1	TGTGCCACCAGCGGGGGCTCCTACAATGAGCAGTTCTTC	CATSGGSYNEQFF
TRBV25-1	NA	NA	TRBJ1-2	TGTGCCAGCAGTGAATTCGGGAGTGGATGGGGCTACACCTTC	CASSEFGSGWGYTF
TRBV2	TRBD2	NA	TRBJ2-5	TGTGCCAGCAGTGACCCAGCGGGGGAGGGGACCCAGTACTTC	CASSDPAGEGTQYF
TRBV29-1	TRBD1	NA	TRBJ2-7	TGCAGCGCCCAAATCCGGGACAGGGCCTTCTACGAGCAGTACTTC	CSAQIRDRAFYEQYF
TRBV19	NA	NA	TRBJ2-2	TGTGCCAGTAGTATCCTGGACAGCGGGGAGCTGTTTTTT	CASSILDSGELFF
TRBV3-1/TRBV3-2	TRBD2	NA	TRBJ2-7	TGTGCCAGCAGCCACAGACGACTAGCGGGGGCCCACTACGAGCAGTACTTC	CASSHRRLAGAHYEQYF
TRBV9	NA	once	TRBJ1-1	TGTGCCAGCAGCCCCGGTTGGTTGTCCGCCACTGAAGCTTTCTTT	CASSPGWLSATEAFF